The rows below give T cell receptor beta chains drawn from one sample of a study of blood T cell repertoires in COVID-19. Method: immunoSEQ multiplex PCR; TCRdb's copy keeps in-frame clones and lacks some. Found here are about 260,000 clones, around nine tenths of them singletons; the top ten hold roughly 1.9%. Material: peripheral blood. The receptors here all came from a man aged 25-45 years with active or convalescent COVID-19. The CDR3 runs from the conserved cysteine through the conserved F or W. A D gene is named only where the DNA matches it firmly. Size is stated for part of the rows, as once, few or many counts, or as a class when the clone is expanded.

v_call	clone_size	j_call	d_call	cdr3_aa	cdr3_nt
TRBV10-3	NA	TRBJ1-3	TRBD1	CATRDSGLGDTIYF	TGTGCCACCCGGGACAGTGGCTTGGGGGACACCATATATTTT
TRBV6-1	NA	TRBJ2-7	NA	CASSEVYGGFYEQYF	TGTGCCAGCAGTGAAGTGTATGGGGGGTTCTACGAGCAGTACTTC
TRBV5-5	NA	TRBJ2-1	NA	CASSLDTYNEQFF	TGTGCCAGCAGCCTCGACACCTACAATGAGCAGTTCTTC
TRBV5-1	once	TRBJ1-6	NA	CASKIAGSAHSPLHF	TGCGCCAGCAAAATAGCGGGCTCAGCACATTCACCCCTCCACTTT
TRBV19	NA	TRBJ2-5	TRBD2	CASSISLAGVQETQYF	TGTGCCAGTAGTATTTCGCTAGCGGGGGTCCAAGAGACCCAGTACTTC
TRBV1	few	TRBJ1-4	NA	CTSSQQAGRTGRNEKLFF	TGCACCAGCAGCCAACAAGCCGGGAGAACCGGGAGGAATGAAAAACTGTTTTTT
TRBV6-5	NA	TRBJ1-1	NA	CASRKAGGLSEAFF	TGTGCCAGCAGAAAAGCGGGGGGACTTTCTGAAGCTTTCTTT
TRBV4-3	NA	TRBJ2-7	NA	CASSQDFGSPYEQYF	TGCGCCAGCAGCCAAGATTTCGGTTCTCCCTACGAGCAGTACTTC
TRBV27	NA	TRBJ1-4	NA	CASSLRLDRNNEKLFF	TGTGCCAGCAGTTTAAGGTTAGACAGAAATAATGAAAAACTGTTTTTT
TRBV5-1	once	TRBJ2-3	NA	CASSRLADTQYF	TGCGCCAGCAGCCGACTAGCAGATACGCAGTATTTT
TRBV15	NA	TRBJ1-3	TRBD1	CATSREPRDREYTIYF	TGTGCCACCAGCAGAGAACCCCGGGACAGGGAATACACCATATATTTT